The sequence of this TCR beta chain was determined in a study of technical replicates of blood from a handful of donors. Generated by immunoSEQ multiplex PCR, the TCRdb table keeps only in-frame clones and is missing some. This sample has tens of thousands of clones, with 90% to 95% found just once. There are 12 residues in the CDR3. Between the trimmed V and J ends, which lost 2 bases and 8 bases, there was a span of 9 bases. Germline V lookup: CDR1 PRHDT, CDR2 FYEKMQ (reference sequence). What was sequenced was T cells isolated from PBMCs. The chain recombines TRBV13 with TRBJ1-1, with D possibly TRBD1 on 5 matching bases. This TCR came from a human donor in good health. CDR3 nucleotides: TGTGCCAGCAGCTTAAGGGGACTCGAAGCTTTCTTT. Amino acids: CASSLRGLEAFF.